Given below is one T cell receptor (beta chain) in context. This entry is derived from a study of shared clonotypes between healthy human individuals. The CDR3 sequence is 14 residues long. Trimming cost V 2 bases and J 2 bases, with 7 bases left between them. Per germline, CDR1 SGHDT and CDR2 YYEEEE. Generated by immunoSEQ multiplex PCR, the TCRdb table keeps only in-frame clones and is missing some. This sample has 2 million to 2.5 million clones, with 95% found just once. Specimen: naive CD4+ T cells sorted from blood. Specified subset: CD45RA+ positively selected. The TCR originated in a man aged 18 to 29 in good health. The chain recombines TRBV5-6 with TRBJ1-4; D is undetermined. The CDR3 sequence: CASSLRVTNEKLFF. The CDR3 bases are TGTGCCAGCAGCTTACGGGTGACTAATGAAAAACTGTTTTTT.